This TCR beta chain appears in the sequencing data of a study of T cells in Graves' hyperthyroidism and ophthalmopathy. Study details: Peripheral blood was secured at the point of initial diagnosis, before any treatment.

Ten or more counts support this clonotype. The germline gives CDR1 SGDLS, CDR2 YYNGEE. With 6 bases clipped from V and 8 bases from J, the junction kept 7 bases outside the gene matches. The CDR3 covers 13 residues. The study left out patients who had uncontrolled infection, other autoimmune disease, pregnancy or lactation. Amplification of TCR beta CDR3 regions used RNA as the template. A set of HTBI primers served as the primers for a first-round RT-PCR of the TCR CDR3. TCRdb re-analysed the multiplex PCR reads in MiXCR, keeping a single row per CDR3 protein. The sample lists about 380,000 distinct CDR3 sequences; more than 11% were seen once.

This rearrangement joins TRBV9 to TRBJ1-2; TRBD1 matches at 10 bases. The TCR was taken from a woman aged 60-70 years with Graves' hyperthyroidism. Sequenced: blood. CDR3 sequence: CASNPGQGNGYTF. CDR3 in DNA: TGTGCCAGCAACCCGGGACAGGGGAACGGCTACACCTTC.